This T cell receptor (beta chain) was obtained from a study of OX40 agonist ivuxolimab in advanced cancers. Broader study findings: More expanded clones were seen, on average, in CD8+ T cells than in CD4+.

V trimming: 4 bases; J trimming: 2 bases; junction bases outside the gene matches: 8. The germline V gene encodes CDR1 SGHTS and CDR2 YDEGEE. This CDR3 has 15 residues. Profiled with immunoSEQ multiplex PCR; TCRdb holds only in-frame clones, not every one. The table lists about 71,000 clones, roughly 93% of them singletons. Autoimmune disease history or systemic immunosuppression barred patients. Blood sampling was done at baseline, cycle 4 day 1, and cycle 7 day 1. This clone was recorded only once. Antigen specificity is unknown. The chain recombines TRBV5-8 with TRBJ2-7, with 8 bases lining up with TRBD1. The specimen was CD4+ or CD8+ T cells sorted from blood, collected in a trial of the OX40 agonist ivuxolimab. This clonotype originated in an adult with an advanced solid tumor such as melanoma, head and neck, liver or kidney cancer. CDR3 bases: TGTGCCAGCAGCCCCGGGATCAGGGGGCCCTACGAGCAGTACTTC. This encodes CASSPGIRGPYEQYF. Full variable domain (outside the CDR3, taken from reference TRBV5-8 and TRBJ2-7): EAGVTQSPTHLIKTRGQQATLRCSPISGHTSVYWYQQALGLGLQFLLWYDEGEERNRGNFPPRFSGRQFPNYSSELNVNALELEDSALYLCASSPGIRGPYEQYFGPGTRLTVT.